This paragraph reports one T cell receptor (beta chain). The record originates from a study of OX40 agonist ivuxolimab in advanced cancers. Study as a whole: An agonistic human IgG2 monoclonal antibody against OX40 (CD134) was given. Antecedent anti-PD-1, anti-PD-L1 or anti-CTLA-4 therapy was permissible, with around 40% having received some.

From germline, CDR1 is SGHTA and CDR2 FQGNSA. This CDR3 is 16 amino acids long. V was clipped by 0 bases and J by 1 base, with 13 bases between them. Using immunoSEQ multiplex PCR, the repertoire was profiled, and TCRdb retains in-frame clones only, with some absent. This sample has around 70,000 clones, with approximately 86% found just once. This receptor was taken from an adult with an advanced solid tumor such as melanoma, head and neck, liver or kidney cancer. Sequencing was performed on CD4+ or CD8+ T cells sorted from blood, taken in a trial of the OX40 agonist ivuxolimab. The chain has TRBV7-2 and TRBJ2-7; D perhaps matches TRBD2 (5 bases). In nucleotides, the CDR3 is TGTGCCAGCAGCTTAGCACGTGACTATCTTTCCTACGAGCAGTACTTC. Protein sequence: CASSLARDYLSYEQYF.